This T cell receptor beta chain derives from a study of blood T cell repertoires in COVID-19. Overall study: Some COVID-19 samples were acute and others convalescent; all came from the United States, Italy and Spain. PBMCs, B-cell-depleted T cells, or T cells provided the cDNA or gDNA that made up the material.

Authors' data handling: The authors estimated nucleated cell counts from reference gene primer amplification. TCRdb keeps only in-frame clones here, not all; method: immunoSEQ multiplex PCR. D and trimming were read from the DNA, whereas the V and J calls and clone size are those reported in that table. The data contain roughly 35,000 clones, roughly 88% of them singletons. Trimming cost V 2 bases and J 7 bases, with 12 bases left between them. Germline V gives CDR1 SNHLY, CDR2 FYNNEI. The CDR3 runs 14 residues. Sequencing input: peripheral blood. This sequence was found in a man aged 70-80 years with acute or convalescent COVID-19. This chain uses TRBV2 with TRBJ1-5, with TRBD1 as a possible D gene (5 bases). The DNA of the CDR3 is TGTGCCAGCAGTGAACAGGGTAGAGAGCAGCCCCAGCATTTT. This translates into CASSEQGREQPQHF.